This paragraph reports one T cell receptor (beta chain). The source of the sample is a study of patients and donors after allogeneic stem cell transplantation. TCRdb itself ran the RT-PCR reads through MiXCR, one entry per CDR3 protein. The sample lists approximately 410,000 distinct CDR3 sequences, 16% occurring once. Germline CDR1 is KGHSH and CDR2 is LQKENI. V lost 5 bases, J lost 0 bases, and 11 bases lay in between. The CDR3 totals 15 residues. V and J are TRBV18 and TRBJ1-3, with D unresolved. This TCR was recovered from a human donor who was either an allogeneic HSCT recipient or a stem cell or donor lymphocyte infusion donor (not recorded which). It is not recorded whose cells these are; they may come from a transplant donor. Sequencing was performed on blood, either unsorted or a sorted T cell fraction (not recorded which). This chain's CDR3 is CASSKDVGSGNTIYF. The CDR3, as DNA: TGTGCCAGCTCAAAAGACGTAGGCTCTGGAAACACCATATATTTT.